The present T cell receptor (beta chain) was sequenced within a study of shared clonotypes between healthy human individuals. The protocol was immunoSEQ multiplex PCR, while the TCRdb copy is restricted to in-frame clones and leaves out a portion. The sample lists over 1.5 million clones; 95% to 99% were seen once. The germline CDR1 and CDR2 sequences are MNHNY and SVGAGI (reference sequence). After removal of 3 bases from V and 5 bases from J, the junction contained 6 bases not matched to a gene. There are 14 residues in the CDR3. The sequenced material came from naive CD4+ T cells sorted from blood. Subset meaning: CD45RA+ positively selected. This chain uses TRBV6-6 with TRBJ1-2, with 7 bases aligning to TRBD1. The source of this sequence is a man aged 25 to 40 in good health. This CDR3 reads CASSYPGQRYGYTF. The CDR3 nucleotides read TGTGCCAGCAGTTATCCGGGACAGCGGTATGGCTACACCTTC.